This T cell receptor beta chain was captured by sequencing in a study of T cell changes during pregnancy in multiple sclerosis (dated by TCRdb to between 2017 and 2020). Study-level background: In women with multiple sclerosis, the researchers looked at how the T cell repertoire shifted as pregnancy progressed.

Concerning this clone itself: Its antigen remains undetermined. It has no much larger one-base neighbor in the sample; base qualities were not kept.

Libraries came from the immunoSEQ multiplex PCR assay. TCRdb carries this immuneACCESS record with in-frame sequences only. Its versions omit some clonotypes, under half of them owing to an unresolved V gene in the studies checked, with the rest unexplained. In this sample the table shows fewer than 85,000 clones, 94% of which occur a single time. Over 2% of the sample is in the top ten clones. CDR1 SNHLY and CDR2 FYNNEI were looked up in the germline V gene. V is clipped by 1 base and J by 4 bases, and the sequence between their germline boundaries is 8 bases long. Inclusive of the bounding cysteine and phenylalanine, the CDR3 is 13 residues long. The only DNA kept is the CDR3, 39 bases in frame from the first base.

The source of this sequence is a female donor with multiple sclerosis, enrolled in a pregnancy study. The V and J segments used are TRBV2 and TRBJ2-7; a weak D assignment points to TRBD1 (5 bases agree). This sample comprised peripheral blood, obtained in the third trimester of pregnancy. The bases are TGTGCCAGCAGTGAAGGGACACAATACGAGCAGTACTTC. Translated, it gives CASSEGTQYEQYF.